A selection of T cell receptor beta chains follows, all from one sample in a study of T cell responses to AZD1222 COVID-19 vaccine. Profiled with immunoSEQ multiplex PCR; TCRdb holds only in-frame clones, not every one. The sample carries 90,000 to 120,000 clones, approximately 87% recorded once. The sample was peripheral blood, taken on day 0 of AZD1222 vaccination. All receptors derive from an adult in good health. Each CDR3 is given with its conserved first and last residue. The order of the fields is V gene, D gene, clone size, J gene, CDR3 DNA, CDR3 protein. D genes are given only for firm matches. Rows may omit the clone size; those that give it use once, few, many or a size class.

v_call: TRBV11-2; d_call: -; clone_size: once; j_call: TRBJ2-5; cdr3_nt: TGTGCCAGCAAGAGGGGAGCCGGGGGGCCTGGGGAGACCCAGTACTTC; cdr3_aa: CASKRGAGGPGETQYF
v_call: TRBV6-1; d_call: -; clone_size: -; j_call: TRBJ2-1; cdr3_nt: TGTGCCAGCAGTGAAACCGGCCCAGTTAGCTCCTACAATGAGCAGTTCTTC; cdr3_aa: CASSETGPVSSYNEQFF
v_call: TRBV18; d_call: -; clone_size: -; j_call: TRBJ1-3; cdr3_nt: TGTGCCAGCTCACCACCGAGGCCCGGACTCACCATATATTTT; cdr3_aa: CASSPPRPGLTIYF
v_call: TRBV7-6; d_call: TRBD2; clone_size: -; j_call: TRBJ2-1; cdr3_nt: TGTGCCAGCAGCTTACCCCCTACCGGGACTAGCGGGGGGAGGGGGAATGAGCAGTTCTTC; cdr3_aa: CASSLPPTGTSGGRGNEQFF
v_call: TRBV20-1; d_call: -; clone_size: -; j_call: TRBJ2-7; cdr3_nt: TGCAGTGCCCTCGGACCTATCGAGCAGTACTTC; cdr3_aa: CSALGPIEQYF
v_call: TRBV6-1; d_call: -; clone_size: -; j_call: TRBJ2-2; cdr3_nt: TGTGCCAGCACCGGAGGTGGGAACACCGGGGAGCTGTTTTTT; cdr3_aa: CASTGGGNTGELFF
v_call: TRBV7-9; d_call: -; clone_size: -; j_call: TRBJ2-5; cdr3_nt: TGTGCCAGCAGGGACTTAGTGGAGACCCAGTACTTC; cdr3_aa: CASRDLVETQYF
v_call: TRBV11-2; d_call: TRBD2; clone_size: -; j_call: TRBJ2-3; cdr3_nt: TGTGCCAGCAGCTTAATCCCGGGAACTAGCGGGGGGGTGATAGATACGCAGTATTTT; cdr3_aa: CASSLIPGTSGGVIDTQYF
v_call: TRBV18; d_call: -; clone_size: -; j_call: TRBJ1-1; cdr3_nt: TGTGCCAGCTCACTAGGTCACCAGGGTGGCACTGAAGCTTTCTTT; cdr3_aa: CASSLGHQGGTEAFF
v_call: TRBV7-9; d_call: TRBD1; clone_size: -; j_call: TRBJ1-1; cdr3_nt: TGTGCCAGCAGCTTAGCGACAGGGGTGAACACTGAAGCTTTCTTT; cdr3_aa: CASSLATGVNTEAFF
v_call: TRBV27; d_call: -; clone_size: -; j_call: TRBJ1-1; cdr3_nt: TGTGCCAGCAGTTCCTCGGACGCACGGCTTAACACTGAAGCTTTCTTT; cdr3_aa: CASSSSDARLNTEAFF
v_call: TRBV5-5; d_call: -; clone_size: -; j_call: TRBJ1-5; cdr3_nt: TGTGCCAGCAGCTTCCGACAGGCGGAACAGCCCCAGCATTTT; cdr3_aa: CASSFRQAEQPQHF
v_call: TRBV11-3; d_call: -; clone_size: -; j_call: TRBJ2-2; cdr3_nt: TGTGCCAGCAGTCAGGGTATCGGGGAGCTGTTTTTT; cdr3_aa: CASSQGIGELFF
v_call: TRBV7-3; d_call: -; clone_size: -; j_call: TRBJ1-1; cdr3_nt: TGTGCCAGCAGCTTATTAGGGGAGAACACTGAAGCTTTCTTT; cdr3_aa: CASSLLGENTEAFF
v_call: TRBV28; d_call: -; clone_size: -; j_call: TRBJ1-2; cdr3_nt: TGTGCCAGCAGTACCACCTGGACAGCTAACTATGGCTACACCTTC; cdr3_aa: CASSTTWTANYGYTF
v_call: TRBV28; d_call: -; clone_size: -; j_call: TRBJ1-5; cdr3_nt: TGTGCCACCTCTGGAGGTCAGCCCCAGCATTTT; cdr3_aa: CATSGGQPQHF
v_call: TRBV11-3; d_call: -; clone_size: -; j_call: TRBJ2-1; cdr3_nt: TGTGCCAGCAGCTTGGGTAGCGGATACAATGAGCAGTTCTTC; cdr3_aa: CASSLGSGYNEQFF
v_call: TRBV6-1; d_call: -; clone_size: -; j_call: TRBJ1-1; cdr3_nt: TGTGCCAGCAGTGAAGACGTGGGGACATACACTGAAGCTTTCTTT; cdr3_aa: CASSEDVGTYTEAFF
v_call: TRBV18; d_call: -; clone_size: -; j_call: TRBJ1-6; cdr3_nt: TGTGCCAGCTCACCACTTGGCTCCTATAATTCACCCCTCCACTTT; cdr3_aa: CASSPLGSYNSPLHF
v_call: TRBV6-6; d_call: -; clone_size: few; j_call: TRBJ2-2; cdr3_nt: TGTGCCAGCAGTTACTACCCCGACCGGGAGCTGTTTTTT; cdr3_aa: CASSYYPDRELFF
v_call: TRBV18; d_call: -; clone_size: -; j_call: TRBJ1-5; cdr3_nt: TGTGCCAGCTCACCAGGGGGCCAGGGGCCCCAGCATTTT; cdr3_aa: CASSPGGQGPQHF
v_call: TRBV5-6; d_call: -; clone_size: -; j_call: TRBJ1-1; cdr3_nt: TGTGCCAGCAGCTTGCAGGGCTTGGGGAACACTGAAGCTTTCTTT; cdr3_aa: CASSLQGLGNTEAFF
v_call: TRBV6-5; d_call: -; clone_size: few; j_call: TRBJ1-2; cdr3_nt: TGTGCCAGCAGTTCCGGGGCAGGGTTGTTTCTCACCTTC; cdr3_aa: CASSSGAGLFLTF
v_call: TRBV7-3; d_call: -; clone_size: -; j_call: TRBJ1-5; cdr3_nt: TGTGCCAGCAGCTTAACGTTGGGCCAGCCCCAGCATTTT; cdr3_aa: CASSLTLGQPQHF
v_call: TRBV11-2; d_call: -; clone_size: -; j_call: TRBJ1-1; cdr3_nt: TGTGCCAGCAGCTATGAAGCTTTCTTT; cdr3_aa: CASSYEAFF
v_call: TRBV5-1; d_call: -; clone_size: -; j_call: TRBJ1-3; cdr3_nt: TGCGCCAGCAGCTTGGGGACAGGAAACACCATATATTTT; cdr3_aa: CASSLGTGNTIYF
v_call: TRBV9; d_call: -; clone_size: -; j_call: TRBJ1-1; cdr3_nt: TGTGCCAGCAGCGTAGACGAGGGGCTGAACACTGAAGCTTTCTTT; cdr3_aa: CASSVDEGLNTEAFF
v_call: TRBV3-1/TRBV3-2; d_call: -; clone_size: -; j_call: TRBJ2-2; cdr3_nt: TGTGCCAGCAGCCAACATCCCGGGACAAACACCGGGGAGCTGTTTTTT; cdr3_aa: CASSQHPGTNTGELFF
v_call: TRBV4-2; d_call: TRBD2; clone_size: -; j_call: TRBJ2-1; cdr3_nt: TGTGCCAGCAGCCAAGCGGGACTAGCGGGGTTGCTGTTCTTC; cdr3_aa: CASSQAGLAGLLFF
v_call: TRBV14; d_call: -; clone_size: -; j_call: TRBJ1-1; cdr3_nt: TGTGCCAGCAGCCAACAGGAGCATACTGAAGCTTTCTTT; cdr3_aa: CASSQQEHTEAFF
v_call: TRBV6-1; d_call: -; clone_size: -; j_call: TRBJ1-2; cdr3_nt: TGTGCCAGCAGTTATAGGTCCGGCACCTATGGCTACACCTTC; cdr3_aa: CASSYRSGTYGYTF
v_call: TRBV4-3; d_call: -; clone_size: -; j_call: TRBJ1-1; cdr3_nt: TGCGCCAGCAGCCTGTCGAGGAACACTGAAGCTTTCTTT; cdr3_aa: CASSLSRNTEAFF
v_call: TRBV7-2; d_call: TRBD2; clone_size: -; j_call: TRBJ2-2; cdr3_nt: TGTGCCAGCAGCTTAGCGCGGCTAGCGGGGTGGAGCGGGGAGCTGTTTTTT; cdr3_aa: CASSLARLAGWSGELFF
v_call: TRBV7-3; d_call: -; clone_size: -; j_call: TRBJ1-1; cdr3_nt: TGTGCCAGCAGCTTAAGTGGGGGGGAAGCTTTCTTT; cdr3_aa: CASSLSGGEAFF
v_call: TRBV11-2; d_call: -; clone_size: once; j_call: TRBJ1-6; cdr3_nt: TGTGCCAGCAGCTTCGAATCCGGAATGTCGAATTCACCCCTCCACTTT; cdr3_aa: CASSFESGMSNSPLHF
v_call: TRBV18; d_call: -; clone_size: -; j_call: TRBJ1-3; cdr3_nt: TGTGCCAGCTCACCAGACAGGACAGCTGGAAACACCATATATTTT; cdr3_aa: CASSPDRTAGNTIYF
v_call: TRBV6-5; d_call: TRBD2; clone_size: -; j_call: TRBJ2-3; cdr3_nt: TGTGCCAGCAGTCCGGGACTAGCGACAGATACGCAGTATTTT; cdr3_aa: CASSPGLATDTQYF
v_call: TRBV9; d_call: -; clone_size: -; j_call: TRBJ1-6; cdr3_nt: TGTGCCAGCAGCGTTACCAGGGTGAATTCACCCCTCCACTTT; cdr3_aa: CASSVTRVNSPLHF
v_call: TRBV6-2/TRBV6-3; d_call: -; clone_size: once; j_call: TRBJ1-1; cdr3_nt: TGTGCCAGCAGTTACGCCCCTCAGGGAGCTGAAGCTTTCTTT; cdr3_aa: CASSYAPQGAEAFF
v_call: TRBV5-1; d_call: -; clone_size: once; j_call: TRBJ1-5; cdr3_nt: TGCGCCAGCAGCTTGTGGTCAGATCAGCCCCAGCATTTT; cdr3_aa: CASSLWSDQPQHF
v_call: TRBV18; d_call: TRBD1; clone_size: -; j_call: TRBJ1-4; cdr3_nt: TGTGCCAGCTCGACAGGGATTATTGAAAAACTGTTTTTT; cdr3_aa: CASSTGIIEKLFF
v_call: TRBV5-1; d_call: TRBD1; clone_size: few; j_call: TRBJ1-6; cdr3_nt: TGCGCCAGCAGCTTGGGGACAGGAACTGCGAGCTCCTATAATTCACCCCTCCACTTT; cdr3_aa: CASSLGTGTASSYNSPLHF
v_call: TRBV7-2; d_call: TRBD1; clone_size: -; j_call: TRBJ2-7; cdr3_nt: TGTGCCAGCAGCACACTGGCTGGACAGGGGGCCTACGAGCAGTACTTC; cdr3_aa: CASSTLAGQGAYEQYF
v_call: TRBV6-1; d_call: -; clone_size: -; j_call: TRBJ1-5; cdr3_nt: TGTGCCAGCAGTGAAGTTTTGGGGGGGGCACAGCCCCAGCATTTT; cdr3_aa: CASSEVLGGAQPQHF
v_call: TRBV27; d_call: -; clone_size: few; j_call: TRBJ1-6; cdr3_nt: TGTGCCAGCAGTTTAAAGCCGGGGAGCGCTAATTCACCCCTCCACTTT; cdr3_aa: CASSLKPGSANSPLHF
v_call: TRBV6-4; d_call: -; clone_size: -; j_call: TRBJ2-1; cdr3_nt: TGTGCCAGCAGTTCCTTAGGTGGTGAGCAGTTCTTC; cdr3_aa: CASSSLGGEQFF
v_call: TRBV20-1; d_call: TRBD2; clone_size: -; j_call: TRBJ2-3; cdr3_nt: TGCAGTGCCAGTGGGAGCGGGGGTTTTACAGATACGCAGTATTTT; cdr3_aa: CSASGSGGFTDTQYF
v_call: TRBV4-2; d_call: -; clone_size: -; j_call: TRBJ1-1; cdr3_nt: TGTGCCAGCAGCCAAGATTTCGGGGACAAGAACACTGAAGCTTTCTTT; cdr3_aa: CASSQDFGDKNTEAFF
v_call: TRBV5-1; d_call: -; clone_size: -; j_call: TRBJ2-3; cdr3_nt: TGCGCCAGCAGCTTTGACCGGGGCGGTACGCAGTATTTT; cdr3_aa: CASSFDRGGTQYF